The 22 T cell receptor beta chains below all came from one sample that was sequenced in a study of blood T cell repertoires in COVID-19. This table comes from immunoSEQ multiplex PCR, and its TCRdb copy is limited to in-frame clones, with some not included. Here the sample spans 190,000 or so clones, more than 70% being singletons. Sample: peripheral blood. These TCRs come from a man aged 35 to 55 with active or convalescent COVID-19.

The chain carries TRBV2 and TRBJ1-1, with 7 bases identical to TRBD1. The CDR3 has 14 amino acids. The germline gives CDR1 SNHLY, CDR2 FYNNEI. Trimming took 4 bases from V and 4 from J; bases not matched to a gene: 6. CDR3 DNA: TGTGCCAGCAGTGGCAACAGGGGAGGCACTGAAGCTTTCTTT. Its translation: CASSGNRGGTEAFF.

V and J are TRBV6-5 and TRBJ1-5; D perhaps matches TRBD1 (6 bases). The CDR3 runs 12 residues. In germline, CDR1 is MNHEY, CDR2 SVGAGI. Trimming took 6 bases from V and 11 from J, leaving 14 bases between them. In nucleotides, the CDR3 is TGTGCCAGCAGCGCCGGACAGCTAACCCAGCATTTT. Translated, it gives CASSAGQLTQHF.

V usage is TRBV5-6 and J usage is TRBJ2-3, with D perhaps TRBD2 (5 bases). The length of the CDR3 is 14 residues. Trimming removed 4 bases at V and 1 base at J, with 10 bases between. Per germline, CDR1 SGHDT and CDR2 YYEEEE. The CDR3 loop reads CASSRDQGTDTQYF. CDR3 nucleotide sequence: TGTGCCAGCAGCCGGGATCAAGGCACAGATACGCAGTATTTT.

This sequence joins TRBV7-9 and TRBJ1-1, with 7 positions matching TRBD1. The V gene end was trimmed by 5 bases and the J gene end by 4 bases; junction bases not matched to a gene: 4. The CDR3 consists of 13 residues. CDR1 and CDR2 (germline): SEHNR, FQNEAQ (reference sequence). In DNA form, the CDR3 reads TGTGCCAGCAGCCGATCAGGGGGCACTGAAGCTTTCTTT. It is translated as CASSRSGGTEAFF.

V gene TRBV10-3 combines with J gene TRBJ2-7; TRBD1 matches 11 bases. The junction had 10 bases not matched to a gene; V was cut back by 3 bases and J by 0 bases. Germline CDR1 reads ENHRY; CDR2 reads SYGVKD. The CDR3 length is 18 residues. CDR3 DNA: TGTGCCATCAGTGACCCCGGGACAGGGGGTTCAAGCTCCTACGAGCAGTACTTC. Protein sequence: CAISDPGTGGSSSYEQYF.

The rearrangement joins TRBV5-5 to TRBJ1-3; 10 bases fit TRBD1. Germline V gene sequence: CDR1 SGHKS, CDR2 YYEKEE (reference sequence). The trim removed 3 bases at V and 0 bases at J, leaving 9 bases unmatched. This CDR3 has 18 residues. The CDR3 bases are TGTGCCAGCAGCTCACTAAGACAGGGGGCGTTCTCTGGAAACACCATATATTTT. It is translated as CASSSLRQGAFSGNTIYF.

The rearrangement uses TRBV9 and TRBJ2-3; 12 bases match TRBD2. This CDR3 comprises 15 residues. V shed 4 bases, J shed 6 bases, and the junction held 6 bases outside the gene matches. CDR1 is SGDLS and CDR2 is YYNGEE in the germline V gene. The CDR3 DNA follows: TGTGCCAGCAGCACCCCTAGCGGGGGGGCCGATACGCAGTATTTT. Its translation is CASSTPSGGADTQYF.

In nucleotides, the CDR3 is TGTGCCAGTAGTATGCGTAGCACTGAAGCTTTCTTT. This gives the protein CASSMRSTEAFF. The genes are TRBV19 and TRBJ1-1; D remains unclear. CDR1 is LNHDA, CDR2 SQIVND, per germline (reference sequence). This CDR3 is 12 amino acids long. V was trimmed by 3 bases and J by 4 bases, leaving 6 bases between them.

The genes are TRBV4-1 and TRBJ1-5, with 8 bases fitting TRBD1. The germline gives CDR1 MGHRA, CDR2 YSYEKL. V shed 1 base, J shed 4 bases, and the junction held 3 bases outside the gene matches. This CDR3 contains 15 residues. The CDR3 loop reads CASSQGDRRNQPQHF. CDR3 coding DNA: TGCGCCAGCAGCCAAGGGGACAGGAGAAATCAGCCCCAGCATTTT.

The sample holds one count of this clone. The chain couples TRBV19 to TRBJ1-5; 10 positions match TRBD1. V trimming: 1 base; J trimming: 7 bases; junction bases outside the gene matches: 7. The V gene's germline CDR1 is LNHDA and CDR2 SQIVND (reference sequence). This CDR3 comprises 16 residues. The CDR3 here is CASSIVGTGEGQPQHF. The CDR3 coding sequence is TGTGCCAGTAGTATAGTCGGGACAGGGGAAGGACAGCCCCAGCATTTT.

Worth noting for this clone: Other DNA sequences in the same sample also yield this CDR3. The chain couples TRBV4-1 to TRBJ1-3; D is perhaps TRBD1 (6 bases). The germline V gene encodes CDR1 MGHRA and CDR2 YSYEKL. CDR3 length equals 17 residues. V dropped 0 bases and J dropped 0 bases, with 12 bases sitting between them. CDR3 in DNA: TGCGCCAGCAGCCAAGATCCCCAGGGGAGCTCTGGAAACACCATATATTTT. Amino acids: CASSQDPQGSSGNTIYF.

This clone was recorded once. The chain recombines TRBV7-6 with TRBJ2-7, with D possibly being TRBD2 (6 bases). The V and J ends lost 5 bases and 0 bases respectively, with 14 bases between them. CDR1 and CDR2 (germline): SGHVS, FNYEAQ. The CDR3 has 15 residues. The CDR3 sequence is CASSPGSYDSYEQYF. Here the CDR3 DNA reads TGTGCCAGCAGCCCCGGGAGTTACGACTCCTACGAGCAGTACTTC.

V usage is TRBV28 and J usage is TRBJ1-6, with TRBD1 matching over 7 bases. J lost 7 bases, V lost 4 bases, and 10 bases had no gene match. The CDR3 length is 16 residues. Per germline, CDR1 MDHEN and CDR2 SYDVKM. The CDR3 sequence: CASSSTLTGENSPLHF. CDR3 coding DNA: TGTGCCAGCAGTTCAACACTCACAGGGGAGAATTCACCCCTCCACTTT.

The chain carries TRBV27 and TRBJ2-7, with TRBD1 matching over 11 bases. This CDR3 spans 15 amino acids. Germline V gene lookup returns CDR1 MNHEY and CDR2 SMNVEV (reference sequence). The J segment lost 5 bases and the V segment lost 3 bases, leaving 6 bases of the junction unmatched. The CDR3 is CASSFLGTGGHEQYF. The CDR3 nucleotides are TGTGCCAGCAGTTTCCTTGGGACAGGGGGACACGAGCAGTACTTC.

This rearrangement joins TRBV7-3 to TRBJ2-7; a possible D gene is TRBD1 (6 bases). The CDR3 is 18 residues long. Between the trimmed V and J ends, which lost 3 bases and 0 bases, there was a span of 21 bases. In germline, CDR1 is SGHTA, CDR2 FQGTGA. CDR3 bases: TGTGCCAGCAGCTTCAAGCGGACAGACATCGGGACCTCCTACGAGCAGTACTTC. It encodes CASSFKRTDIGTSYEQYF.

The rearrangement links TRBV2 to TRBJ1-5; 8 bases fit TRBD1. The germline V gene encodes CDR1 SNHLY and CDR2 FYNNEI. Unmatched junction bases numbered 5, after V lost 6 bases and J lost 1 base. The CDR3 loop spans 15 amino acids. The CDR3 region is CASRDDRGSNQPQHF. The CDR3, as DNA: TGTGCCAGCAGGGATGACAGGGGCAGCAATCAGCCCCAGCATTTT.

The chain has TRBV28 and TRBJ2-3, with 10 bases lining up with TRBD2. The V and J ends lost 6 bases and 2 bases, in that order; junction bases with no gene match: 2. The length of the CDR3 is 14 residues. Looked up from germline, CDR1 is MDHEN and CDR2 is SYDVKM. The CDR3 DNA reads TGTGCCAGCAGGAGCGGGGGGGCCACAGATACGCAGTATTTT. This translates into CASRSGGATDTQYF.

This clone was picked up a small number of times. The gene calls are TRBV11-2 and TRBJ2-2, with D uncertain. Trimming stripped 2 bases from V and 5 bases from J, with 12 bases between. CDR1 is SGHAT and CDR2 is FQNNGV in the germline V gene. The CDR3 has 15 residues. The CDR3 coding sequence is TGTGCCAGCAGCTTAAGCACCTCGGAGACCGGGGAGCTGTTTTTT. As protein: CASSLSTSETGELFF.

J is TRBJ1-5 and V is TRBV21-1. TRBV21-1 is assigned pseudogene status. The CDR3 is 16 residues long. This chain's CDR3 is CASSTYPHGCNQPQHF. The CDR3, as DNA: TGTGCCAGCAGCACCTACCCCCACGGGTGCAATCAGCCCCAGCATTTT.

V and J are TRBV7-3 and TRBJ1-1; D may be TRBD1 (5 bases). The CDR3 loop spans 14 amino acids. Germline CDR1 reads SGHTA; CDR2 reads FQGTGA. V lost 0 bases, J lost 3 bases, and 8 bases lay in between. CDR3 bases: TGTGCCAGCAGCTTAACGTGGGGCGACACTGAAGCTTTCTTT. Its translation: CASSLTWGDTEAFF.

The chain uses TRBV5-4 and TRBJ1-2; D gene ambiguous. The CDR3 consists of 13 residues. CDR1 is SGHNT, CDR2 YYREEE, per germline (reference sequence). Trimming cost V 2 bases and J 4 bases, with 9 bases left between them. CDR3 DNA sequence: TGTGCCAGCAGCTTAAGAGGAGGCTATGGCTACACCTTC. This translates into CASSLRGGYGYTF.

The V gene is TRBV7-8, the J gene TRBJ2-3; 9 positions match TRBD2. The CDR3 loop spans 16 amino acids. The germline gives CDR1 SGHVS, CDR2 FQNEAQ. V lost 5 bases and J lost 3; bases outside the gene matches: 9. Here the CDR3 reads CASSPQRGAGTDTQYF. CDR3 DNA sequence: TGTGCCAGCAGCCCCCAGCGGGGGGCCGGGACAGATACGCAGTATTTT.